The T cell receptor (beta chain) described here comes from a study of blood T cell repertoires in COVID-19. Profiling relied on immunoSEQ multiplex PCR, and the TCRdb table lists in-frame clones only, not all of them. This table has around 250,000 clones, around 85% appearing once. The CDR3 is made up of 15 amino acids. The chain employs TRBV21-1 and TRBJ2-5; TRBD2, the table's D call, lacks a check against the DNA. TRBV21-1 is an annotated pseudogene. The TCR was taken from a man aged 55 to 70 with acute or convalescent COVID-19. The sample taken for sequencing was peripheral blood. The CDR3 sequence is CASSRHGGLGETQYF. CDR3 sequence (DNA): TGTGCCAGCAGCCGGCACGGGGGTCTGGGAGAGACCCAGTACTTC.